A single sample gave rise to the 22 T cell receptor beta chains below, sequenced in a study of radiotherapy plus CTLA-4 blockade in lung cancer. Using immunoSEQ multiplex PCR, the repertoire was profiled, and TCRdb retains in-frame clones only, with some absent. The data show more than 90,000 clones, almost 90% seen once. The source was peripheral blood, collected from a patient treated with radiotherapy plus ipilimumab. The receptor set was obtained from a human donor with non-small cell lung cancer that progressed on radiotherapy plus ipilimumab.

The CDR3 region has the DNA TGTGCCTGGAGTCGTGGACAGAAACTTTCCCAGTTGTTTTTT. Its translation: CAWSRGQKLSQLFF. V and J are TRBV30 and TRBJ1-4; maybe TRBD1 (6 bases). CDR1 GTSNPN and CDR2 SVGIG come from the germline V gene (reference sequence). Trimming took 2 bases from V and 15 from J, leaving 22 bases between them. The CDR3 sequence is 14 residues long.

The chain recombines TRBV11-2 with TRBJ2-1; 10 bases map to TRBD2. Germline assignment: CDR1 SGHAT and CDR2 FQNNGV. The CDR3 totals 17 residues. V dropped 4 bases and J dropped 6; count of bases not matched to a gene: 12. The CDR3 here is CASSSLTARTSGNEQFF. CDR3 sequence (DNA): TGTGCCAGCAGCTCGCTCACAGCTAGGACTAGCGGCAATGAGCAGTTCTTC. The full variable domain, completed using reference TRBV11-2 and TRBJ2-1, is EAGVAQSPRYKIIEKRQSVAFWCNPISGHATLYWYQQILGQGPKLLIQFQNNGVVDDSQLPKDRFSAERLKGVDSTLKIQPAKLEDSAVYLCASSSLTARTSGNEQFFGPGTRLTVL.

The chain is built from TRBV7-6 and TRBJ2-2; D remains unclear. Trimming pared 7 bases from V and 4 bases from J, leaving 7 bases between. Germline CDR1 and CDR2: SGHVS and FNYEAQ. The CDR3 length is 12 residues. DNA of the CDR3: TGTGCCAGCAACTGGAGCACCGGGGAGCTGTTTTTT. Its protein product is CASNWSTGELFF.

The chain combines TRBV11-3 with TRBJ2-7; the D is unclear. The CDR3 has 12 amino acids. Trimming took off 3 bases at V and 1 base at J, with 4 bases between the two ends. Germline V CDR1 and CDR2: SGHNT, YENEEA. The CDR3 region has the DNA TGTGCCAGCAGCTTCGCATCCTACGAGCAGTACTTC. It specifies CASSFASYEQYF.

This chain uses TRBV11-2 with TRBJ2-1; 12 bases match TRBD2. The germline CDR1 and CDR2 sequences are SGHAT and FQNNGV. This CDR3 contains 18 residues. V shed 5 bases, J shed 4 bases, and the junction held 12 bases outside the gene matches. CDR3 nucleotide sequence: TGTGCCAGCAGCACACCCCCTCGACTAGCGGGAGTATACAATGAGCAGTTCTTC. Translated: CASSTPPRLAGVYNEQFF.

A single count supports this clone. The chain employs TRBV27 and TRBJ2-5, with TRBD2 identical over 9 bases. This CDR3 is 17 amino acids long. Germline CDR1 reads MNHEY; CDR2 reads SMNVEV (reference sequence). V was pared by 1 base and J by 7 bases, with 13 bases of the junction left unmatched. The CDR3 spells CASSLLPSGNLPLTQYF. CDR3 DNA: TGTGCCAGCAGTTTATTGCCTAGCGGGAACCTCCCACTGACCCAGTACTTC.

A single count supports this clone. This chain joins TRBV19 and TRBJ2-2; a weak D match, TRBD1 (5 bases). The ends were cut back, 7 bases at V and 2 bases at J, with 8 bases in the middle. CDR1 is LNHDA and CDR2 is SQIVND in the germline V gene (reference sequence). CDR3 length: 13 residues. The CDR3 spells CASKGPNTGELFF. Written as DNA, the CDR3 is TGTGCCAGTAAGGGGCCTAACACCGGGGAGCTGTTTTTT.

The rearrangement joins TRBV11-3 to TRBJ2-7; TRBD1 matches 7 bases. The junction had 15 bases not matched to a gene; V was cut back by 5 bases and J by 2 bases. Per germline, CDR1 SGHNT and CDR2 YENEEA. The CDR3 contains 17 residues. The CDR3 is CASSPYPGQFGTYEQYF. The CDR3 DNA is TGTGCCAGCAGCCCCTACCCGGGACAGTTCGGAACCTACGAGCAGTACTTC.

V usage is TRBV6-6 and J usage is TRBJ1-5; 8 bases are a match to TRBD1. This CDR3 spans 15 amino acids. Germline V gene lookup returns CDR1 MNHNY and CDR2 SVGAGI (reference sequence). The V gene end was trimmed by 6 bases and the J gene end by 5 bases; junction bases not matched to a gene: 9. The CDR3 region has the DNA TGTGCCAGCAGGGACAGGGATTTAATTTATCAGCCCCAGCATTTT. Translation gives CASRDRDLIYQPQHF.

A remark on this clone: Its ends do not fully match the called genes, so a read error is possible. The chain couples TRBV6-1 to TRBJ1-2; D is possibly TRBD1 (6 bases). Per the germline V gene, CDR1 is MNHNS and CDR2 is SASEGT. This CDR3 contains 14 residues. CDR3 coding DNA: TGTGCCAGCAAAAAGGACAGAGTTCTTCTTGGCCACACCTTC. Translating it yields CASKKDRVLLGHTF.

This sequence joins TRBV7-8 and TRBJ2-3, with 7 bases identical to TRBD1. The germline gives CDR1 SGHVS, CDR2 FQNEAQ. After removal of 4 bases from V and 0 bases from J, the junction contained 4 bases not matched to a gene. The CDR3 is 15 amino acids. The CDR3 nucleotides read TGTGCCAGCAGCTCCGGACAGGCGAGCACAGATACGCAGTATTTT. Encoded protein: CASSSGQASTDTQYF.

The chain links TRBV9 to TRBJ1-4; D may be TRBD1 (5 bases). Trimming took 3 bases from V and 4 from J, leaving 13 bases between them. CDR3 length: 15 residues. Germline CDR1 SGDLS, CDR2 YYNGEE. The CDR3 DNA reads TGTGCCAGCAGCGCCACAGGACATAATAATGAAAAACTGTTTTTT. As protein: CASSATGHNNEKLFF.

The CDR3 here is CASSLTGLAGGGTQYF. The CDR3 DNA sequence: TGTGCCAGCAGCTTGACTGGACTAGCGGGAGGGGGGACCCAGTACTTC. This chain joins TRBV7-3 and TRBJ2-5; 15 bases align to TRBD2. The CDR3 sequence is 16 residues long. V lost 3 bases and J lost 7; bases outside the gene matches: 6. Germline assignment: CDR1 SGHTA and CDR2 FQGTGA.

This chain connects TRBV27 to TRBJ2-7, with 8 bases matching TRBD1. This CDR3 region has 16 residues. V lost 3 bases and J lost 2; bases outside the gene matches: 9. Germline V gives CDR1 MNHEY, CDR2 SMNVEV (reference sequence). CDR3 protein: CASSLLGQGQAYEQYF. The CDR3 bases are TGTGCCAGCAGTTTGCTCGGACAGGGCCAAGCCTACGAGCAGTACTTC.

V and J are TRBV7-8 and TRBJ2-7, with D perhaps assigned TRBD1 or TRBD2 (5 bases each). The length of the CDR3 is 12 residues. The ends were cut back, 5 bases at V and 6 bases at J, with 11 bases in the middle. Per germline, CDR1 SGHVS and CDR2 FQNEAQ. CDR3 bases: TGTGCCAGCAGCGCCGGGGCTGGCGAGCAGTACTTC. Amino acid sequence: CASSAGAGEQYF.

This clone was recorded only once. The rearrangement joins TRBV19 to TRBJ1-5; 7 bases map to TRBD1. Losses at the gene ends were 4 bases for V and 6 bases for J; bases not matched to a gene: 12. There are 16 residues in the CDR3. CDR1 and CDR2 (germline): LNHDA, SQIVND (reference sequence). CDR3: CASSSLGRGAVQPQHF. CDR3 coding DNA: TGTGCCAGTAGTAGCCTCGGCAGGGGGGCAGTTCAGCCCCAGCATTTT.

J is TRBJ1-2 and V is TRBV7-9; TRBD1 aligns across 7 bases. The CDR3 is 13 residues long. V was clipped by 2 bases and J by 4 bases; unmatched bases: 1. Germline-derived CDR1 and CDR2 are SEHNR and FQNEAQ (reference sequence). CDR3 nucleotides: TGTGCCAGCAGCTTACAGGGGGGCTATGGCTACACCTTC. This encodes CASSLQGGYGYTF.

The J gene is TRBJ2-3, the V gene TRBV9; 12 positions match TRBD2. The ends lost 2 bases at V and 4 bases at J; junction bases unmatched: 5. Germline CDR1 is SGDLS and CDR2 is YYNGEE. The CDR3 contains 16 residues. CDR3: CASSVLAGGTADTQYF. The CDR3 DNA sequence: TGTGCCAGCAGCGTCCTAGCGGGAGGGACGGCAGATACGCAGTATTTT.

The rearrangement uses TRBV28 and TRBJ2-2; D is ambiguous. Germline CDR1 is MDHEN and CDR2 is SYDVKM. The germline V and J ends were trimmed by 2 bases and 8 bases, with 3 bases remaining between them. There are 11 residues in the CDR3. The CDR3 DNA reads as TGTGCCAGCAGTTTACCTGGGGAGCTGTTTTTT. Its protein is CASSLPGELFF.

The genes are TRBV30 and TRBJ2-5; TRBD2 matches 7 bases. The CDR3 runs 13 residues. The V segment lost 4 bases and the J segment 5 bases; nucleotides outside the gene matches: 7. Germline V gene data show CDR1 as GTSNPN and CDR2 as SVGIG (reference sequence). Here the CDR3 reads CAWMGGTGETQYF. The CDR3 coding sequence is TGTGCCTGGATGGGGGGGACGGGGGAGACCCAGTACTTC.

The V and J genes are TRBV27 and TRBJ1-2; 7 positions match TRBD1. The CDR3 has 15 amino acids. Germline V gene data show CDR1 as MNHEY and CDR2 as SMNVEV (reference sequence). V gave up 4 bases and J gave up 6 bases; unmatched junction bases: 11. The CDR3 loop reads CASSSRSTGQHGYTF. CDR3 nucleotides: TGTGCCAGCAGTTCCCGTTCGACAGGGCAACATGGCTACACCTTC.

The rearrangement joins TRBV7-2 to TRBJ2-6, with D perhaps given as TRBD1 or TRBD2 (5 bases each). This CDR3 has 15 amino acids. V lost 3 bases to trimming and J lost 4 bases, with 10 bases between them. Germline-derived CDR1 and CDR2 are SGHTA and FQGNSA. The CDR3 sequence: CASSLAGTGANVLTF. Written as DNA, the CDR3 is TGTGCCAGCAGCTTGGCAGGGACCGGGGCCAACGTCCTGACTTTC.